Sequencing of this TCR beta chain was carried out in a study of Graves' ophthalmopathy and Graves' hyperthyroidism. CDR3 regions of TCR beta were amplified from RNA transcripts. The library came from an HTBI-primed first-round RT-PCR and a second-round multiplex PCR. TCRdb re-derived calls from the multiplex PCR reads in MiXCR, one entry per CDR3 protein. The sample comprises some 1.1 million distinct CDR3 sequences, roughly two fifths of which are singletons, and 8.5% to 14% rests with the top ten. The V gene's germline CDR1 is SGHAT and CDR2 FQNNGV. With 5 bases removed from V and 4 bases from J, the gap between germline ends came to 9 bases. The CDR3 consists of 12 residues. Lactation, pregnancy, uncontrolled infections and other autoimmune diseases were all grounds for excluding patients.

The specimen sequenced was peripheral blood or thyroid tissue (not recorded which). This receptor was identified in an adult man with Graves' hyperthyroidism. This rearrangement joins TRBV11-2 to TRBJ2-7, with a weak D call TRBD2 (5 bases). The CDR3 loop is CASSVGKYEQYF. CDR3 DNA sequence: TGTGCCAGCAGCGTCGGGAAATACGAGCAGTACTTC. Looking up the rest from reference TRBV11-2 and TRBJ2-7 gives the full variable domain: EAGVAQSPRYKIIEKRQSVAFWCNPISGHATLYWYQQILGQGPKLLIQFQNNGVVDDSQLPKDRFSAERLKGVDSTLKIQPAKLEDSAVYLCASSVGKYEQYFGPGTRLTVT.